This is a list of T cell receptor beta chains from one sample in a study of graft-versus-host responses after intestinal transplantation. The antigens for these receptors are not known. Only in-frame clones appear in the TCRdb table, and some are missing; sequencing was by immunoSEQ multiplex PCR. The data contain roughly 120,000 clones, around nine tenths of them singletons. Source: unstimulated CD4+ T cells sorted from spleen or lymph node cells, taken before intestinal transplant. The receptors derive from a human donor who received an intestinal transplant. Each CDR3 is given with its conserved first and last residue. Each record gives: D gene, J gene, clone size, V gene, CDR3 protein, CDR3 DNA. D genes are given only for firm matches. Clone sizes are given selectively: once, few, many, or a class where the clone is expanded.

d_gene: NA; j_gene: TRBJ1-2; abundance: NA; v_gene: TRBV19; CDR3aa: CASSSGNSGYTF; CDR3nt: TGTGCCAGTAGCTCAGGGAATAGCGGCTACACCTTC
d_gene: NA; j_gene: TRBJ2-1; abundance: NA; v_gene: TRBV18; CDR3aa: CASLSRSGLGEQFF; CDR3nt: TGTGCCAGCCTTAGTAGGAGCGGGCTGGGGGAGCAGTTCTTC
d_gene: NA; j_gene: TRBJ1-3; abundance: NA; v_gene: TRBV5-1; CDR3aa: CASSHPGPGSGNTIYF; CDR3nt: TGCGCCAGCAGCCACCCAGGGCCGGGCTCTGGAAACACCATATATTTT
d_gene: TRBD1; j_gene: TRBJ1-2; abundance: NA; v_gene: TRBV5-5; CDR3aa: CASSFLTGGNYGYTF; CDR3nt: TGTGCCAGCAGTTTTCTGACAGGGGGAAACTATGGCTACACCTTC
d_gene: NA; j_gene: TRBJ1-6; abundance: NA; v_gene: TRBV5-1; CDR3aa: CASSLGVRGSYNSPLHF; CDR3nt: TGCGCCAGCAGCTTGGGAGTTCGGGGCTCCTATAATTCACCCCTCCACTTT
d_gene: NA; j_gene: TRBJ2-7; abundance: NA; v_gene: TRBV20-1; CDR3aa: CSASPLDEQYF; CDR3nt: TGCAGTGCTAGCCCCCTCGACGAGCAGTACTTC
d_gene: NA; j_gene: TRBJ2-3; abundance: NA; v_gene: TRBV2; CDR3aa: CASSGQVSDTQYF; CDR3nt: TGTGCCAGCAGTGGACAGGTCTCAGATACGCAGTATTTT
d_gene: TRBD1; j_gene: TRBJ1-1; abundance: NA; v_gene: TRBV7-2; CDR3aa: CASSLAASGQGTEAFF; CDR3nt: TGTGCCAGCAGCTTAGCCGCCTCCGGACAGGGCACTGAAGCTTTCTTT
d_gene: TRBD2; j_gene: TRBJ2-1; abundance: NA; v_gene: TRBV5-1; CDR3aa: CASSLLAVDNEQFF; CDR3nt: TGCGCCAGCAGCTTACTAGCGGTCGACAATGAGCAGTTCTTC
d_gene: NA; j_gene: TRBJ2-4; abundance: NA; v_gene: TRBV7-2; CDR3aa: CASSLDAADIQYF; CDR3nt: TGTGCCAGCAGCTTAGACGCTGCGGACATTCAGTACTTC
d_gene: NA; j_gene: TRBJ2-7; abundance: NA; v_gene: TRBV5-1; CDR3aa: CASSSSPQIYEQYF; CDR3nt: TGCGCCAGCAGCTCTTCCCCACAGATCTACGAGCAGTACTTC
d_gene: TRBD2; j_gene: TRBJ2-1; abundance: NA; v_gene: TRBV7-2; CDR3aa: CASSSPGLAGGLNEQFF; CDR3nt: TGTGCCAGCAGCTCGCCCGGACTAGCGGGGGGCCTCAATGAGCAGTTCTTC
d_gene: NA; j_gene: TRBJ2-5; abundance: NA; v_gene: TRBV5-1; CDR3aa: CASNPSDSPMATQYF; CDR3nt: TGCGCCAGCAACCCCTCGGACAGCCCAATGGCGACCCAGTACTTC
d_gene: TRBD1; j_gene: TRBJ2-2; abundance: NA; v_gene: TRBV6-6; CDR3aa: CASSTWDSTGELFF; CDR3nt: TGTGCCAGCAGTACTTGGGACAGCACCGGGGAGCTGTTTTTT
d_gene: NA; j_gene: TRBJ2-2; abundance: NA; v_gene: TRBV4-2; CDR3aa: CASSQVGGSLNTGELFF; CDR3nt: TGTGCCAGCAGCCAAGTAGGAGGCAGCTTGAACACCGGGGAGCTGTTTTTT
d_gene: NA; j_gene: TRBJ2-7; abundance: few; v_gene: TRBV30; CDR3aa: CAWSVQVSYEQYF; CDR3nt: TGTGCCTGGAGTGTACAGGTTAGCTACGAGCAGTACTTC
d_gene: TRBD1; j_gene: TRBJ1-4; abundance: NA; v_gene: TRBV6-4; CDR3aa: CASSGNRGQDEKLFF; CDR3nt: TGTGCCAGCAGTGGTAACAGGGGGCAAGATGAAAAACTGTTTTTT